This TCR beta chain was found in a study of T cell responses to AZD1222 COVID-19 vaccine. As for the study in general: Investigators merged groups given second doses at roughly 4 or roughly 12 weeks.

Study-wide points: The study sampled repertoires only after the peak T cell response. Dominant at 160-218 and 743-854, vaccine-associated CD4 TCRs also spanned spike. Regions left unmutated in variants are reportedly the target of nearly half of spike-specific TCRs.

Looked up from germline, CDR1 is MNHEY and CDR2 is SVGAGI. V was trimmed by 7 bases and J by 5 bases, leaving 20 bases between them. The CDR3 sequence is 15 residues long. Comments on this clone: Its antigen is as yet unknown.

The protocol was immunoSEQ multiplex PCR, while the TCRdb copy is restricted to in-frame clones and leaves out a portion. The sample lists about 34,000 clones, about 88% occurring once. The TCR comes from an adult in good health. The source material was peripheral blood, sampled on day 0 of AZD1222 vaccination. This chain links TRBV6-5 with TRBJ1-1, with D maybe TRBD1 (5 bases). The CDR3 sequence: CASTHTGTQETEAFF. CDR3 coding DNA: TGTGCCAGCACACATACCGGGACTCAAGAGACTGAAGCTTTCTTT.